These 30 T cell receptor beta chains share one sample of origin, sequenced in a study of blood T cells in healthy people across ages. Primed by a sample-barcoded 5' primer and a J-beta primer mix, a second PCR proceeded for 7 to 11 cycles. TCRdb ran MiXCR on the 5' RACE reads and lists one entry per CDR3 protein. The sample lists over 1,500,000 distinct CDR3 sequences; 30% to 40% were seen once. The sample consisted of blood. These receptors were taken from a human donor in good health.

The chain carries TRBV12-3 or TRBV12-4 and TRBJ2-1, with 9 bases fitting TRBD2. This CDR3 is 14 amino acids long. V was clipped by 3 bases and J by 8 bases; unmatched bases: 5. CDR3 nucleotides: TGTGCCAGCAGTTTGCGGCGGGGGGGCGATGAGCAGTTCTTC. Protein: CASSLRRGGDEQFF.

To note about this clonotype: This is likely an artifact of a read error, given a far larger clone one base away. The rearrangement uses TRBV5-5 and TRBJ2-1, with D possibly TRBD2 on 6 matching bases. The end of the DNA aligns better with TRBJ2-7, so the J call may be wrong. The CDR3 is 13 amino acids. Germline CDR1 SGHKS, CDR2 YYEKEE (reference sequence). The CDR3 bases are TGTGCCAGCAGCCTGGGACTGAACAATGAGCAGTACTTC. Translated: CASSLGLNNEQYF.

The chain employs TRBV29-1 and TRBJ1-1; a possible D gene is TRBD1 (5 bases). The CDR3 has 10 amino acids. Trimming cost V 7 bases and J 7 bases, with 10 bases left between them. In germline, CDR1 is SQVTM, CDR2 ANQGSEA. CDR3 sequence (DNA): TGCAGCGGTGACGACAGTGAAGCTTTCTTT. It specifies CSGDDSEAFF.

This clonotype appeared a few times. The J gene is TRBJ2-7, the V gene TRBV6-2 or TRBV6-3, with 7 bases aligning to TRBD2. There are 17 residues in the CDR3. Trimming removed 0 bases from V and 7 bases from J; junction bases left unmatched: 15. Germline CDR1 is MNHEY and CDR2 is SVGEGT. As DNA, the CDR3 is TGTGCCAGCAGTTACTCGTACGGGACTACCGACCCTAGGGAGCAGTACTTC. Protein sequence: CASSYSYGTTDPREQYF.

This clonotype was detected a few times. The V gene is TRBV7-2, the J gene TRBJ1-5, with no clear D. The CDR3 covers 14 residues. The V gene lost 4 bases and the J gene lost 3 bases, with 10 bases spanning the gap. Germline lookup yields CDR1 SGHTA and CDR2 FQGNSA. The CDR3 coding sequence is TGTGCCAGCAGCTACCGTAGGTACAATCAGCCCCAGCATTTT. This sequence encodes CASSYRRYNQPQHF.

This clonotype has only one observation. The V and J genes are TRBV10-3 and TRBJ2-3; TRBD1 agrees at 7 bases. V lost 4 bases, J lost 1 base, and 8 bases stayed unmatched. The CDR3 loop spans 16 amino acids. Germline assignment: CDR1 ENHRY and CDR2 SYGVKD. The CDR3: CAISVSAGQGTDTQYF. For the CDR3, the DNA is TGTGCCATCAGTGTGTCGGCAGGACAGGGCACAGATACGCAGTATTTT.

Worth noting for this clonotype: The junction differs from germline at one of its ends, possibly a read error. The chain couples TRBV20-1 to TRBJ1-2; 8 bases fit TRBD1. Germline values: CDR1 DFQATT, CDR2 SNEGSKA (reference sequence). The CDR3 extends over 13 amino acids. DNA for the CDR3: TGCGGTGCTAGAGCCGGGACAGGCTATGGCTACACCTTC. Translating it yields CGARAGTGYGYTF.

This clonotype appeared a few times. The J gene is TRBJ1-2, the V gene TRBV20-1; no clear D. With 5 bases removed from V and 2 bases from J, the gap between germline ends came to 12 bases. Germline V gives CDR1 DFQATT, CDR2 SNEGSKA (reference sequence). CDR3 size: 13 residues. In DNA form, the CDR3 reads TGCAGTGCTGTACACCCGCAGAACTATGGCTACACCTTC. Translating gives CSAVHPQNYGYTF.

This chain uses TRBV7-6 with TRBJ2-2, with 11 bases identical to TRBD1. V dropped 1 base and J dropped 2; count of bases not matched to a gene: 9. CDR1 is SGHVS, CDR2 FNYEAQ, per germline. CDR3 length: 19 amino acids. CDR3 bases: TGTGCCAGCAGCTTAGTTTATGGGACAGGGGGAATCAACACCGGGGAGCTGTTTTTT. Translating it yields CASSLVYGTGGINTGELFF.

This clonotype has only a few counts. The gene calls are TRBV28 and TRBJ1-4; D gene uncertain. Looked up from germline, CDR1 is MDHEN and CDR2 is SYDVKM. The ends were cut back, 1 base at V and 7 bases at J, with 10 bases in the middle. CDR3 length: 14 amino acids. The CDR3: CASSLFAQIEKLFF. DNA for the CDR3: TGTGCCAGCAGTTTATTTGCGCAGATTGAAAAACTGTTTTTT.

The rearrangement links TRBV29-1 to TRBJ2-5; D may be TRBD1 (5 bases). CDR3 length: 13 residues. Trimming stripped 2 bases from V and 1 base from J, with 8 bases between. Germline lookup yields CDR1 SQVTM and CDR2 ANQGSEA. The CDR3 loop reads CSVERQPQETQYF. The CDR3 DNA is TGCAGCGTTGAAAGACAGCCCCAAGAGACCCAGTACTTC.

A few counts support this clonotype. V usage is TRBV29-1 and J usage is TRBJ1-1, with D unclear. Per the germline V gene, CDR1 is SQVTM and CDR2 is ANQGSEA. The CDR3 totals 11 residues. V gave up 6 bases and J gave up 1 base, with 6 bases separating them. The CDR3 protein is CSVLSNTEAFF. The DNA of the CDR3 is TGCAGCGTCCTTTCGAACACTGAAGCTTTCTTT.

In this sample, this clonotype turned up a few times. This chain links TRBV5-1 with TRBJ2-7, with a possible D match to TRBD2 (5 bases). The CDR3 consists of 15 residues. Per the germline V gene, CDR1 is SGHRS and CDR2 is YFSETQ. Trimming removed 2 bases at V and 2 bases at J, with 14 bases between. Here the CDR3 reads CASSLAISGTYEQYF. CDR3 DNA: TGCGCCAGCAGCTTAGCAATTTCCGGGACCTACGAGCAGTACTTC.

The chain uses TRBV7-9 and TRBJ1-1; D is unresolved. CDR3 length: 15 amino acids. From germline, CDR1 is SEHNR and CDR2 FQNEAQ (reference sequence). Trimming cost V 1 base and J 4 bases, with 13 bases left between them. CDR3 residues: CASSLVIVGVTEAFF. The DNA for the CDR3 is TGTGCCAGCAGCTTAGTGATTGTGGGAGTCACTGAAGCTTTCTTT.

This rearrangement joins TRBV11-2 to TRBJ2-2; 11 positions match TRBD1. V shed 5 bases, J shed 7 bases, and the junction held 12 bases outside the gene matches. In germline, CDR1 is SGHAT, CDR2 FQNNGV. The CDR3 runs to 17 residues. Here the CDR3 DNA reads TGTGCCAGCAGCCCGGACAGGGGGCTTGGTTCAGGCGGGGAGCTGTTTTTT. It yields the protein CASSPDRGLGSGGELFF.

Of note for this clonotype: An end of the junction does not agree with germline; a read error may underlie this. This sequence joins TRBV4-3 and TRBJ2-7; the match to TRBD1 covers 7 bases. This CDR3 comprises 18 residues. Germline V lookup: CDR1 LGHNA, CDR2 YSLEER. CDR3 loop: CASSQSPTTGPFSYERYF. CDR3 sequence (DNA): TGCGCCAGCAGCCAATCTCCAACGACAGGGCCTTTCTCCTACGAGCGGTACTTC.

This clonotype was detected a few times. J is TRBJ2-2 and V is TRBV5-6; D uncertain. The ends were cut back, 4 bases at V and 3 bases at J, with 10 bases in the middle. CDR1 is SGHDT and CDR2 is YYEEEE in the germline V gene. This CDR3 has 14 amino acids. The DNA for the CDR3 is TGTGCCAGCAGCCAAAACCCTTACACCGGGGAGCTGTTTTTT. This translates into CASSQNPYTGELFF.

This clonotype came up a few times. The V gene is TRBV9, the J gene TRBJ2-1, with D unclear. The CDR3 totals 13 residues. V shed 4 bases and J shed 8 bases, with 13 bases lying between them. Per germline, CDR1 SGDLS and CDR2 YYNGEE. The CDR3 loop is CASSIKLDHEQFF. The CDR3 coding sequence is TGTGCCAGCAGCATCAAGCTAGATCATGAGCAGTTCTTC. Variable domain in full (rest from reference TRBV9 and TRBJ2-1): DSGVTQTPKHLITATGQRVTLRCSPRSGDLSVYWYQQSLDQGLQFLIQYYNGEERAKGNILERFSAQQFPDLHSELNLSSLELGDSALYFCASSIKLDHEQFFGPGTRLTVL.

This sequence joins TRBV7-2 and TRBJ2-1, with D perhaps TRBD1 (7 bases). This CDR3 contains 16 residues. CDR1 is SGHTA, CDR2 FQGNSA, per germline. The germline V and J ends were trimmed by 1 base and 3 bases, with 13 bases remaining between them. The CDR3 DNA sequence: TGTGCCAGCAGCTTAGTTCCAGGGGGAGGCTACAATGAGCAGTTCTTC. Encoded protein: CASSLVPGGGYNEQFF.

As for this clonotype: A much larger clone sits a single nucleotide away, making a read error possible. This chain joins TRBV20-1 and TRBJ2-1, with 11 bases that match TRBD1. The CDR3 length is 15 residues. The germline V gene has CDR1 DFQATT and CDR2 SNEGSKA (reference sequence). The DNA for the CDR3 is TGCAGTGCTAGTACGGACAGGGGGCATTACAATGTGCAGTTCTTC. Translation gives CSASTDRGHYNVQFF.

This chain connects TRBV4-3 to TRBJ2-3, with D maybe TRBD2 (6 bases). Germline V gene data show CDR1 as LGHNA and CDR2 as YSLEER. This CDR3 spans 13 amino acids. Trimming shortened V by 4 bases and J by 6 bases, and 11 bases separated the two germline ends. CDR3 coding DNA: TGCGCCAGCAGCCCAGACACTAGCGATACGCAGTATTTT. This codes for CASSPDTSDTQYF.

V usage is TRBV5-1 and J usage is TRBJ1-2; D not certain. CDR1 is SGHRS, CDR2 YFSETQ, per germline. The V gene lost 4 bases and the J gene lost 4 bases, with 17 bases spanning the gap. This CDR3 contains 15 residues. The CDR3 region is CASSPVLSGPYGYTF. CDR3 in DNA: TGCGCCAGCAGCCCAGTGTTATCAGGCCCCTATGGCTACACCTTC. The whole variable domain, remainder taken from reference TRBV5-1 and TRBJ1-2, is KAGVTQTPRYLIKTRGQQVTLSCSPISGHRSVSWYQQTPGQGLQFLFEYFSETQRNKGNFPGRFSGRQFSNSRSEMNVSTLELGDSALYLCASSPVLSGPYGYTFGSGTRLTVV.

This clonotype showed up many times. V usage is TRBV29-1 and J usage is TRBJ2-5; 10 bases line up with TRBD1. The J segment lost 4 bases and the V segment lost 3 bases, leaving 2 bases of the junction unmatched. Germline V gives CDR1 SQVTM, CDR2 ANQGSEA. There are 13 residues in the CDR3. This CDR3 is CSVDGQGGETQYF. The DNA of the CDR3 is TGCAGCGTTGACGGACAGGGGGGAGAGACCCAGTACTTC.

This clonotype has a handful of counts. The V gene is TRBV5-1, the J gene TRBJ2-1, with D possibly being TRBD1 or TRBD2 (5 bases each). Germline values: CDR1 SGHRS, CDR2 YFSETQ. Trimming left V 4 bases short and J 6 bases short, with 20 bases between. The CDR3 runs to 16 residues. CDR3 in amino acids: CASSRGGQGPINEQFF. DNA of the CDR3: TGCGCCAGCAGCCGGGGCGGGCAGGGCCCCATCAATGAGCAGTTCTTC.

This sequence joins TRBV12-3 or TRBV12-4 and TRBJ2-2; TRBD1 matches at 12 bases. This CDR3 spans 15 amino acids. V was clipped by 6 bases and J by 6 bases; unmatched bases: 5. The CDR3 DNA reads as TGTGCCAGCAGGCCCGGGACAGGGGGCCCCGGGGAGCTGTTTTTT. This sequence encodes CASRPGTGGPGELFF.

This chain connects TRBV20-1 to TRBJ2-1; D uncertain. CDR1 and CDR2 (germline): DFQATT, SNEGSKA (reference sequence). Trimming removed 6 bases from V and 10 bases from J, with 13 bases in between. CDR3 length: 11 amino acids. CDR3 DNA sequence: TGCAGTGCCACACACGGTTACGAGCAGTTCTTC. This gives the protein CSATHGYEQFF.

The chain recombines TRBV6-2 or TRBV6-3 with TRBJ2-7; D gene unclear. TRBJ2-5 matches the DNA end more closely, so the J call is doubtful. There are 14 residues in the CDR3. The germline CDR1 and CDR2 sequences are MNHEY and SVGEGT. CDR3 loop: CASSLETYSETQYF. The CDR3 region has the DNA TGTGCCAGCAGCCTGGAGACTTACTCAGAGACCCAGTACTTC.

This clonotype has a handful of counts. The chain joins TRBV6-5 to TRBJ2-7, with TRBD2 matching 8 bases. The germline V gene has CDR1 MNHEY and CDR2 SVGAGI. The junction had 8 bases not matched to a gene; V was cut back by 4 bases and J by 3 bases. This CDR3 has 15 amino acids. CDR3 residues: CASSFRVGRGYEQYF. The CDR3 DNA follows: TGTGCCAGCAGTTTCAGGGTCGGGAGGGGCTACGAGCAGTACTTC.

The V and J genes are TRBV11-2 and TRBJ2-2, with 7 bases identical to TRBD1. There are 15 residues in the CDR3. V lost 2 bases and J lost 7; bases outside the gene matches: 7. Looked up from germline, CDR1 is SGHAT and CDR2 is FQNNGV. CDR3 nucleotides: TGTGCCAGCAGCTTATATACAGGGGATGGCGGGGAGCTGTTTTTT. Protein: CASSLYTGDGGELFF.

This chain uses TRBV28 with TRBJ1-1, with D hard to call. This CDR3 has 11 amino acids. V lost 8 bases, J lost 8 bases, and 12 bases lay in between. The germline gives CDR1 MDHEN, CDR2 SYDVKM. The CDR3 DNA sequence: TGTGCCAGCGCGACCTCGAGAGAAGCTTTCTTT. Its translation is CASATSREAFF.